Presented here are 13 T cell receptor beta chains from one specimen sequenced in a study of blood T cell repertoires in COVID-19. The assay was immunoSEQ multiplex PCR, and TCRdb's table has in-frame clones only and misses some. This table holds 30,000 to 40,000 clones, roughly 78% found once. Sequencing used peripheral blood. The source is a man between 65 and 85 years old with acute or convalescent COVID-19.

The V and J genes are TRBV28 and TRBJ1-2, with TRBD1 as a possible D gene (6 bases). The V end lost 6 bases, the J end lost 8 bases, and 13 bases lay between the germline ends. Per the germline V gene, CDR1 is MDHEN and CDR2 is SYDVKM. This CDR3 region has 12 residues. CDR3 bases: TGTGCCAGCAGAACTTCAGGGGACGGCTACACCTTC. Protein: CASRTSGDGYTF.

The chain is built from TRBV10-3 and TRBJ2-3; D is unresolved. Germline V gives CDR1 ENHRY, CDR2 SYGVKD. This CDR3 is 13 amino acids long. V was trimmed by 3 bases and J by 2 bases, leaving 6 bases between them. This CDR3 is CAISDADTDTQYF. CDR3 DNA sequence: TGTGCCATCAGTGATGCGGACACAGATACGCAGTATTTT.

V usage is TRBV25-1 and J usage is TRBJ1-4, with 7 positions matching TRBD1. Germline loops: CDR1 MGHDK, CDR2 SYGVNS. This CDR3 is 16 amino acids long. Trimming removed 6 bases from V and 4 bases from J; junction bases left unmatched: 11. The CDR3 region is CASSSQTGAFNEKLFF. CDR3 nucleotide sequence: TGTGCCAGCAGCTCTCAAACAGGGGCCTTTAATGAAAAACTGTTTTTT.

The CDR3, as DNA: TGTGCCAGCAGACGGGAAATGAACACTGAAGCTTTCTTT. It encodes CASRREMNTEAFF. This sequence joins TRBV7-3 and TRBJ1-1; no reliable D call. Germline CDR1 reads SGHTA; CDR2 reads FQGTGA. Trimming shortened V by 6 bases and J by 0 bases, and 8 bases separated the two germline ends. This CDR3 comprises 13 residues.

The rearrangement links TRBV9 to TRBJ2-1; 8 nucleotides align to TRBD2. Trimming cost V 0 bases and J 7 bases; bases outside gene matches: 9. The CDR3 totals 16 residues. CDR1 is SGDLS and CDR2 is YYNGEE in the germline V gene. CDR3 bases: TGTGCCAGCAGCGTAGGGTCGGGAGGGCCGATGAATGAGCAGTTCTTC. Translated: CASSVGSGGPMNEQFF.

The V call is TRBV5-1, the J call TRBJ1-1, with a tentative D call TRBD1 (5 bases). Germline V gives CDR1 SGHRS, CDR2 YFSETQ. Between the trimmed V and J ends, which lost 0 bases and 4 bases, there was a span of 10 bases. The CDR3 has 14 residues. CDR3 residues: CASSLAGGGTEAFF. DNA for the CDR3: TGCGCCAGCAGCTTGGCGGGGGGAGGCACTGAAGCTTTCTTT. The full variable domain, with the rest looked up from reference TRBV5-1 and TRBJ1-1, is KAGVTQTPRYLIKTRGQQVTLSCSPISGHRSVSWYQQTPGQGLQFLFEYFSETQRNKGNFPGRFSGRQFSNSRSEMNVSTLELGDSALYLCASSLAGGGTEAFFGQGTRLTVV.

The chain joins TRBV18 to TRBJ2-1; D may be TRBD2 (5 bases). This CDR3 spans 15 amino acids. The germline V gene encodes CDR1 KGHSH and CDR2 LQKENI. The V and J ends lost 0 bases and 4 bases respectively, with 10 bases between them. CDR3 sequence reads: CASSPPEANYNEQFF. CDR3 coding DNA: TGTGCCAGCTCACCACCGGAGGCTAATTACAATGAGCAGTTCTTC.

V is TRBV29-1 and J is TRBJ2-3; 9 nucleotides align to TRBD2. The CDR3 consists of 17 residues. In germline, CDR1 is SQVTM, CDR2 ANQGSEA. The J segment lost 0 bases and the V segment lost 8 bases, leaving 15 bases of the junction unmatched. CDR3 protein: CSRPVAGVPSSTDTQYF. In nucleotides, the CDR3 is TGCAGCCGGCCTGTAGCGGGAGTCCCCTCTAGCACAGATACGCAGTATTTT.

CDR3 nucleotide sequence: TGTGCCAGCAGTTCCGTGACTAGCGGGACCTACGAGCAGTACTTC. Its protein is CASSSVTSGTYEQYF. V gene TRBV27 combines with J gene TRBJ2-7, with 11 bases fitting TRBD2. The length of the CDR3 is 15 residues. Germline values: CDR1 MNHEY, CDR2 SMNVEV (reference sequence). J gave up 2 bases and V 4 bases, and 4 bases lay outside the gene matches.

The chain uses TRBV28 and TRBJ1-2; D possibly corresponds to TRBD1 (5 bases). The CDR3 spans 14 residues. Looked up from germline, CDR1 is MDHEN and CDR2 is SYDVKM. V lost 6 bases to trimming and J lost 8 bases, with 19 bases between them. CDR3 region: CASSPAGRVWGYTF. The CDR3 DNA reads TGTGCCAGCAGCCCCGCAGGGAGGGTGTGGGGCTACACCTTC.

This chain connects TRBV28 to TRBJ1-2, with a possible D match to TRBD1 (5 bases). Germline lookup yields CDR1 MDHEN and CDR2 SYDVKM. Trimming pared 3 bases from V and 7 bases from J, leaving 9 bases between. The CDR3 spans 12 residues. The CDR3 sequence: CASSFSGRGYTF. The DNA for the CDR3 is TGTGCCAGCAGTTTTTCAGGGCGTGGCTACACCTTC.

This chain connects TRBV11-2 to TRBJ2-3, with D perhaps matching TRBD1 (7 bases). The germline gives CDR1 SGHAT, CDR2 FQNNGV. V dropped 4 bases and J dropped 6 bases, with 17 bases sitting between them. The CDR3 runs 15 residues. The CDR3: CASSSTQGRWDTQYF. The CDR3 nucleotides are TGTGCCAGCAGCTCCACACAGGGGAGGTGGGATACGCAGTATTTT.

A single count supports this clone. The chain recombines TRBV5-6 with TRBJ2-3; possibly TRBD2 for D (6 bases). Per the germline V gene, CDR1 is SGHDT and CDR2 is YYEEEE. V shed 5 bases and J shed 0 bases, with 13 bases lying between them. This CDR3 is 15 amino acids long. The CDR3 nucleotides are TGTGCCAGCAGACAGAGGGGACTTAGCACAGATACGCAGTATTTT. Translation: CASRQRGLSTDTQYF. Full variable domain (rest looked up from reference TRBV5-6 and TRBJ2-3): DAGVTQSPTHLIKTRGQQVTLRCSPKSGHDTVSWYQQALGQGPQFIFQYYEEEERQRGNFPDRFSGHQFPNYSSELNVNALLLGDSALYLCASRQRGLSTDTQYFGPGTRLTVL.